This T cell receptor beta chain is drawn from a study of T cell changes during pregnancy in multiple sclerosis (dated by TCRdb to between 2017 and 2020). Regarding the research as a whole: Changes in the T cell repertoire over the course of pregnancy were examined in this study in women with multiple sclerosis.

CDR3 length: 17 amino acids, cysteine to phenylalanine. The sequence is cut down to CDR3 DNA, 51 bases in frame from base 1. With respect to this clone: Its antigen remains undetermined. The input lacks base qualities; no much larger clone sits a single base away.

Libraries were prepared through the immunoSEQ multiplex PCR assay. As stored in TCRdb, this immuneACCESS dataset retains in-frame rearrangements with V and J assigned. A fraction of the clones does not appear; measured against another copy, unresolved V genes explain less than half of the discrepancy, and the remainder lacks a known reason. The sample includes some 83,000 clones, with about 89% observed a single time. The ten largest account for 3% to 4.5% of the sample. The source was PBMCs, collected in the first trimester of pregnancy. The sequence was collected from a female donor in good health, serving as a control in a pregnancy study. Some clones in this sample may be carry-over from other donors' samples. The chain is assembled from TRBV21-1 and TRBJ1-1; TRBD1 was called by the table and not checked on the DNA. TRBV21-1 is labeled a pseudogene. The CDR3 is CASSKGAGGIRSTEAFF. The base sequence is TGTGCCAGCAGCAAAGGTGCAGGGGGGATAAGGAGCACTGAAGCTTTCTTT.